This is a list of T cell receptor beta chains from one sample in a study of T cells after yellow fever vaccination. TCRdb fed the 5' RACE reads into MiXCR, producing one record per CDR3 protein. Here the sample spans roughly 350,000 distinct CDR3 sequences, roughly 4% being singletons. Sequences were derived from PBMCs, sampled 5 days after the yellow fever booster vaccination. The receptors shown here come from a man between 18 and 35 years old who received the YFV17D yellow fever vaccine. Both conserved end residues are part of each CDR3. D genes are given only for firm matches.

CDR3: CASSHRGGGSYNEQFF
V: TRBV3-1
D: TRBD2

CDR3: CASSQSIRETQYF
V: TRBV7-2
D: .

CDR3: CSAWVSGTLNYYGYTF
V: TRBV20-1
D: .

CDR3: CASSGPGTYEQYF
V: TRBV6-5
D: .

CDR3: CASSPRRSLNTEAFF
V: TRBV7-2
D: .

CDR3: CASSPQDSTPQYF
V: TRBV5-4
D: .

CDR3: CASSLTQGATNEKLFF
V: TRBV12-3/TRBV12-4
D: TRBD1

CDR3: CASSMGRQGSNEQFF
V: TRBV19
D: TRBD1

CDR3: CASSQEHGGPNGYTF
V: TRBV4-3
D: .

CDR3: CASSRDAGSSGNTIYF
V: TRBV18
D: .